This T cell receptor (beta chain) was retrieved from a study of blood T cell repertoires in COVID-19. Study-wide background: Whether acute or convalescent, the COVID-19 samples came from the United States, Italy and Spain. PBMCs, B-cell-depleted T cells, or T cells provided the cDNA or gDNA that made up the material.

Germline V gene data show CDR1 as SQVTM and CDR2 as ANQGSEA. This CDR3 is 14 amino acids long. Unmatched junction bases numbered 9, after V lost 4 bases and J lost 4 bases. Study processing details: Quantification of nucleated cells was approximated via reference gene primer amplification. TCRdb's copy holds only in-frame clones and misses some; the assay was immunoSEQ multiplex PCR. V, J and clone size are taken as reported in that table, and D and trimming were inferred from the DNA itself. The table has fewer than 35,000 clones, roughly 88% seen once. The clonotype comes from a human donor in a cohort sampled during active COVID-19. The V gene is TRBV29-1, the J gene TRBJ2-7; 8 bases match TRBD1. The sequenced material came from peripheral blood. The CDR3 loop reads CSVVRGPRPYEQYF. The DNA for the CDR3 is TGCAGCGTTGTCAGGGGGCCGAGACCTTACGAGCAGTACTTC.